The subject of this entry is one T cell receptor (beta chain). These data are taken from a study of technical replicates of blood from several donors. V lost 3 bases and J lost 3, with 12 bases in between. Germline loops: CDR1 MNHEY, CDR2 SVGAGI. There are 14 residues in the CDR3. Produced via immunoSEQ multiplex PCR; TCRdb's table is partial and in-frame only. The sample has some 80,000 clones, about 96% seen once. The rearrangement links TRBV6-5 to TRBJ2-7; unclear D gene. This TCR derives from a human donor in good health. The specimen was T cells isolated from PBMCs. As DNA, the CDR3 is TGTGCCAGCAGTTATCAGAACAGTGTCTACGAGCAGTACTTC. This gives the protein CASSYQNSVYEQYF.